There are a few counts of the clone carrying this TCR beta chain. These data come from a study of siplizumab effects on memory and regulatory T cells. The CDR3 has 15 residues. Trimming took off 5 bases at V and 1 base at J, with 12 bases between the two ends. Per the germline V gene, CDR1 is SGHNT and CDR2 is YENEEA. Assay used: immunoSEQ multiplex PCR; TCRdb lists only in-frame clones, some missing. The sample carries approximately 60,000 clones, about 80% recorded once. The chain combines TRBV11-3 with TRBJ1-3, with D perhaps matching TRBD1 (5 bases). Sample: memory CD4+ T cells sorted from blood. The clonotype originates from a human donor in good health. CDR3: CASSNTGGSGNTIYF. DNA of the CDR3: TGTGCCAGCAGCAATACCGGGGGGTCTGGAAACACCATATATTTT.